Below are 25 T cell receptor beta chains sequenced from a single sample in a study of blood T cell repertoires in COVID-19. The repertoire was sequenced with immunoSEQ multiplex PCR; TCRdb's copy has only in-frame clones and lacks some. The sample has about 24,000 clones; 89% are singletons. What was sequenced was peripheral blood. Source of these receptors: a human donor in a cohort sampled during active COVID-19.

The CDR3: CASSLVSGARETQYF. The CDR3 DNA is TGTGCCAGCAGCTTAGTTTCAGGGGCGAGGGAGACCCAGTACTTC. The chain recombines TRBV7-2 with TRBJ2-5; tentatively, D is TRBD1 (6 bases). Trimming removed 1 base from V and 5 bases from J, with 14 bases in between. CDR3 size: 15 residues. The V gene's germline CDR1 is SGHTA and CDR2 FQGNSA.

This clone was found once. The chain employs TRBV5-1 and TRBJ2-5, with D tentatively TRBD2 (5 bases). This CDR3 has 13 residues. Germline V gene sequence: CDR1 SGHRS, CDR2 YFSETQ. V lost 1 base and J 5 bases, leaving 9 bases between the germline ends. CDR3 sequence reads: CASSLSPGETQYF. The DNA for the CDR3 is TGCGCCAGCAGCTTGTCTCCGGGGGAGACCCAGTACTTC.

The CDR3 coding sequence is TGTGCCCCCGAGAGGACAGATACGCAGTATTTT. It yields the protein CAPERTDTQYF. The chain recombines TRBV19 with TRBJ2-3; D remains ambiguous. Trimming took 11 bases from V and 3 from J, leaving 9 bases between them. This CDR3 contains 11 residues. Per the germline V gene, CDR1 is LNHDA and CDR2 is SQIVND (reference sequence).

The V call is TRBV6-5, the J call TRBJ2-4; 9 bases are a match to TRBD1. Trimming took 8 bases from V and 1 from J; bases not matched to a gene: 6. This CDR3 comprises 15 residues. Looked up from germline, CDR1 is MNHEY and CDR2 is SVGAGI. CDR3 DNA sequence: TGTGCCAGCGGCTCACAGGGGGCGGCCAAAAACATTCAGTACTTC. Its translation is CASGSQGAAKNIQYF.

The chain's CDR3 is CASSLDIQGNTEAFF. The DNA of the CDR3 is TGTGCCAGCAGCTTAGATATTCAGGGAAACACTGAAGCTTTCTTT. The genes are TRBV7-2 and TRBJ1-1; a possible D gene is TRBD1 (5 bases). The germline gives CDR1 SGHTA, CDR2 FQGNSA. This CDR3 is built from 15 residues. Between the trimmed V and J ends, which lost 1 base and 2 bases, there was a span of 11 bases.

The gene calls are TRBV5-1 and TRBJ1-4; unclear D gene. This CDR3 region has 15 residues. V was pared by 4 bases and J by 7 bases, with 17 bases between. CDR1 is SGHRS, CDR2 YFSETQ, per germline. The CDR3: CASSEEGSWSEKLFF. The CDR3, as DNA: TGCGCCAGCAGCGAGGAAGGGAGTTGGAGTGAAAAACTGTTTTTT.

The chain has TRBV5-1 and TRBJ2-5, with TRBD1 matching over 11 bases. CDR1 is SGHRS and CDR2 is YFSETQ in the germline V gene. J lost 1 base, V lost 0 bases, and 5 bases had no gene match. This CDR3 is 17 amino acids long. The CDR3 DNA follows: TGCGCCAGCAGCTTGGCCCGGGACAGGGGGTCCCAAGAGACCCAGTACTTC. Translated: CASSLARDRGSQETQYF.

V gene TRBV9 combines with J gene TRBJ2-7, with D possibly being TRBD2 (5 bases). The germline CDR1 and CDR2 sequences are SGDLS and YYNGEE. This CDR3 comprises 16 residues. Trimming took off 0 bases at V and 7 bases at J, with 20 bases between the two ends. In DNA, the CDR3 is TGTGCCAGCAGCGTAGCTGGCGGCCCCGGGATAGAGGAGCAGTACTTC. Its translation: CASSVAGGPGIEEQYF.

This clone was found a few times. The J gene is TRBJ2-1, the V gene TRBV2, with TRBD2 matching over 12 bases. The J segment lost 7 bases and the V segment lost 7 bases, leaving 11 bases of the junction unmatched. Germline CDR1 is SNHLY and CDR2 is FYNNEI. The CDR3 extends over 16 amino acids. The CDR3 DNA sequence: TGTGCCAGCACCGCCATCGGACTAGCGGGGTATAATGAGCAGTTCTTC. Translated: CASTAIGLAGYNEQFF.

The chain joins TRBV28 to TRBJ1-1; no clear D gene. CDR3 size: 11 residues. V lost 3 bases to trimming and J lost 3 bases, with 2 bases between them. CDR1 MDHEN and CDR2 SYDVKM come from the germline V gene. The DNA for the CDR3 is TGTGCCAGCAGTTTCGACACTGAAGCTTTCTTT. It yields the protein CASSFDTEAFF.

The genes are TRBV14 and TRBJ2-4; the D gene is possibly TRBD2 (5 bases). Trimming cost V 0 bases and J 6 bases, with 18 bases left between them. The CDR3 loop spans 17 amino acids. The germline CDR1 and CDR2 sequences are SGHDN and FVKESK. This chain's CDR3 is CASSQDTSGYSRNIQYF. In nucleotides, the CDR3 is TGTGCCAGCAGCCAAGATACCAGCGGCTACTCGAGAAACATTCAGTACTTC.

This chain uses TRBV11-1 with TRBJ2-5; 9 nucleotides align to TRBD1. The CDR3 totals 15 residues. The junction had 7 bases not matched to a gene; V was cut back by 2 bases and J by 6 bases. Germline values: CDR1 SGHAT, CDR2 FQDESV (reference sequence). In DNA form, the CDR3 reads TGTGCCAGCAGCTTAAATCCGGGACAGGGCCAGACCCAGTACTTC. Its protein is CASSLNPGQGQTQYF. Using reference TRBV11-1 and TRBJ2-5 for the parts outside the CDR3, the full variable domain is EAEVAQSPRYKITEKSQAVAFWCDPISGHATLYWYRQILGQGPELLVQFQDESVVDDSQLPKDRFSAERLKGVDSTLKIQPAELGDSAMYLCASSLNPGQGQTQYFGPGTRLLVL.

This clone was picked up a small number of times. The rearrangement joins TRBV6-4 to TRBJ2-1, with D maybe TRBD1 (5 bases). There are 13 residues in the CDR3. Germline CDR1 is MRHNA and CDR2 is SNTAGT. With 5 bases removed from V and 7 bases from J, the gap between germline ends came to 12 bases. CDR3 protein: CASSWGTMNEQFF. As DNA, the CDR3 is TGTGCCAGCAGTTGGGGCACGATGAATGAGCAGTTCTTC.

The V gene is TRBV11-2, the J gene TRBJ2-7; 11 bases map to TRBD2. Per germline, CDR1 SGHAT and CDR2 FQNNGV. The CDR3 has 14 amino acids. V shed 3 bases, J shed 6 bases, and the junction held 4 bases outside the gene matches. CDR3 bases: TGTGCCAGCAGCTTTGTTAGCGGGAGGGGCGAGCAGTACTTC. Protein product: CASSFVSGRGEQYF.

V is TRBV5-6 and J is TRBJ2-1; D is possibly TRBD1 (5 bases). The length of the CDR3 is 15 residues. The germline gives CDR1 SGHDT, CDR2 YYEEEE. V dropped 4 bases and J dropped 1 base, with 12 bases sitting between them. CDR3 sequence: CASSRVGPSYNEQFF. CDR3 nucleotide sequence: TGTGCCAGCAGCCGCGTGGGGCCTTCCTACAATGAGCAGTTCTTC.

This chain uses TRBV4-2 with TRBJ1-5, with D perhaps matching TRBD1 (5 bases). This CDR3 is 15 amino acids long. Germline V gene lookup returns CDR1 LGHNA and CDR2 YNFKEQ. Trimming removed 0 bases at V and 6 bases at J, with 12 bases between. The CDR3 reads CASSQEDGGFQPQHF. The CDR3 DNA reads TGTGCCAGCAGCCAAGAGGACGGGGGATTTCAGCCCCAGCATTTT.

This clone was seen only a few times. This chain uses TRBV3-1 (or the pseudogene TRBV3-2) with TRBJ1-3, with D hard to call. Germline V gene lookup returns CDR1 LGHDT and CDR2 YNNKEL (reference sequence). V dropped 1 base and J dropped 10 bases, with 5 bases sitting between them. The CDR3 is 11 amino acids. CDR3 loop: CASSQGATIYF. Written as DNA, the CDR3 is TGTGCCAGCAGCCAAGGGGCAACCATATATTTT.

CDR3: CSARTGLSSYF. DNA of the CDR3: TGCAGTGCTAGAACGGGACTCTCGTCGTATTTT. The chain recombines TRBV20-1 with TRBJ2-3; D is perhaps TRBD2 (6 bases). Germline CDR1 and CDR2: DFQATT and SNEGSKA (reference sequence). CDR3 size: 11 residues. V gave up 2 bases and J gave up 14 bases, with 14 bases separating them.

This chain's CDR3 is CASSIQINEQFF. The CDR3 bases are TGTGCCAGTAGTATCCAAATCAATGAGCAGTTCTTC. The rearrangement links TRBV19 to TRBJ2-1; D uncertain. Germline V gene data show CDR1 as LNHDA and CDR2 as SQIVND (reference sequence). V was cut by 3 bases and J by 6 bases, with 6 bases left in between. The CDR3 has 12 amino acids.

The CDR3 coding sequence is TGTGCCTCCACGGGACAGGAGGGTCAGCCCCAGCATTTT. Protein product: CASTGQEGQPQHF. The chain combines TRBV30 with TRBJ1-5, with 8 bases matching TRBD1. The CDR3 spans 13 residues. After removal of 7 bases from V and 6 bases from J, the junction contained 8 bases not matched to a gene. Germline CDR1 GTSNPN, CDR2 SVGIG (reference sequence).

The chain recombines TRBV5-1 with TRBJ1-1; 8 bases match TRBD1. J lost 4 bases, V lost 0 bases, and 5 bases had no gene match. Germline CDR1 and CDR2: SGHRS and YFSETQ. The CDR3 totals 15 residues. As DNA, the CDR3 is TGCGCCAGCAGCTTGGCGCAGGGGGCGAGCACTGAAGCTTTCTTT. It codes for CASSLAQGASTEAFF.

J is TRBJ2-1 and V is TRBV7-2; 8 bases agree with TRBD2. Germline values: CDR1 SGHTA, CDR2 FQGNSA. The CDR3 has 15 amino acids. With V trimmed by 4 bases and J by 6 bases, 8 bases remained unmatched. CDR3 sequence reads: CASSYTSGEFNEQFF. In DNA form, the CDR3 reads TGTGCCAGCAGCTACACTAGCGGAGAGTTCAATGAGCAGTTCTTC. Supplemented by reference TRBV7-2 and TRBJ2-1, the full variable domain reads GAGVSQSPSNKVTEKGKDVELRCDPISGHTALYWYRQSLGQGLEFLIYFQGNSAPDKSGLPSDRFSAERTGGSVSTLTIQRTQQEDSAVYLCASSYTSGEFNEQFFGPGTRLTVL.

This clone was counted only a few times. The chain has TRBV5-1 and TRBJ1-2, with 9 bases identical to TRBD1. The CDR3 length is 14 residues. Germline CDR1 and CDR2: SGHRS and YFSETQ. Trimming at V came to 0 bases and at J to 8 bases, leaving 5 bases not matched to a gene. CDR3 in amino acids: CASSLALGTGGYTF. The CDR3 coding sequence is TGCGCCAGCAGCTTGGCCTTAGGGACAGGGGGCTACACCTTC.

The chain employs TRBV2 and TRBJ2-2; TRBD2 agrees at 8 bases. The V gene end was trimmed by 9 bases and the J gene end by 3 bases; junction bases not matched to a gene: 9. The germline V gene encodes CDR1 SNHLY and CDR2 FYNNEI. The CDR3 runs 15 residues. The chain's CDR3 is CARGSSGRYTGELFF. The CDR3 DNA sequence: TGTGCCAGAGGGTCAAGCGGGAGATACACCGGGGAGCTGTTTTTT.

This chain connects TRBV2 to TRBJ2-6, with D possibly TRBD2 on 6 matching bases. The CDR3 is made up of 21 amino acids. V lost 1 base and J 1 base, leaving 23 bases between the germline ends. Germline V CDR1 and CDR2: SNHLY, FYNNEI. Here the CDR3 DNA reads TGTGCCAGCAGTGAAGGGCCGGGTGGAAAAGCGGGCAAGTCTGGGGCCAACGTCCTGACTTTC. Amino acids: CASSEGPGGKAGKSGANVLTF.